This T cell receptor (beta chain) was sequenced during a study of technical replicates of blood from a handful of donors. This CDR3 comprises 16 residues. Germline V CDR1 and CDR2: MDHEN, SYDVKM. J lost 1 base, V lost 3 bases, and 8 bases had no gene match. Sequencing was performed with immunoSEQ multiplex PCR; in TCRdb, only in-frame clones are kept and a portion is missing. Altogether some 70,000 clones are present, roughly nine tenths being singletons, with the ten largest covering approximately 0.38%. This TCR was recovered from a human donor in good health. V usage is TRBV28 and J usage is TRBJ2-7, with TRBD1 matching 8 bases. The sample comprised T cells isolated from PBMCs. The CDR3 reads CASSLPKGTGSYEQYF. In nucleotides, the CDR3 is TGTGCCAGCAGTTTGCCAAAAGGGACAGGATCCTACGAGCAGTACTTC.